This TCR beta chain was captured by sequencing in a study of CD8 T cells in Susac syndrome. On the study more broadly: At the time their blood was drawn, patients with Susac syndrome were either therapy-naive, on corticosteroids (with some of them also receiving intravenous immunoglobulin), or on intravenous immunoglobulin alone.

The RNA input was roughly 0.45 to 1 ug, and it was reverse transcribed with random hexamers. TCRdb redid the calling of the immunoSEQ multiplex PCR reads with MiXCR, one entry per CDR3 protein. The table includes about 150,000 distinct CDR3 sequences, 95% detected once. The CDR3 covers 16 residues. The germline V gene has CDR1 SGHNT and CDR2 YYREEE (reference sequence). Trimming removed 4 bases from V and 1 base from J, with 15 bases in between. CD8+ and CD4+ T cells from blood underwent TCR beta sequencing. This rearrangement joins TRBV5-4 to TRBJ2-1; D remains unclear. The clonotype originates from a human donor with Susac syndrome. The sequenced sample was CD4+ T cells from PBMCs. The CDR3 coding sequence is TGTGCCAGCAGCCCAGCAACAGCTCGATCCTACAATGAGCAGTTCTTC. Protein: CASSPATARSYNEQFF.